This T cell receptor beta chain was observed in a study of T cell clonality in common variable immunodeficiency. Study conclusions and caveats: Fewer deletions and N-nucleotide insertions were reportedly seen in common variable immunodeficiency TCR beta sequences. T cell subpopulation sequencing would be needed to explain CVID clonality.

Trimming left V 1 base short and J 4 bases short, with 8 bases between. From germline, CDR1 is DFQATT and CDR2 SNEGSKA (reference sequence). The CDR3 has 13 residues. This clone showed up many times. Antigen specificity is unknown. The read gets to within 3 residues of the CDR3 end, and the germline J gene fills in the rest. Clones were read by immunoSEQ multiplex PCR, and TCRdb kept only the in-frame ones, dropping some. Sampling found about 64,000 clones, none seen once. Sequencing input: peripheral blood mononuclear cells. The chain carries TRBV20-1 and TRBJ1-3; D is uncertain. The TCR originated in a person aged 18 to 75 in good health. CDR3 sequence reads: CSARGGAGNTIYF. The sequenced CDR3 bases are TGCAGTGCTAGAGGCGGAGCCGGAAACACC.